The 27 T cell receptor beta chains presented below share a single source sample, sequenced in a study of CD8+ T cells in alopecia areata. Reverse transcribed after extraction, RNA yielded cDNA as the sequencing template. The protocol was immunoSEQ multiplex PCR, while the TCRdb copy is restricted to in-frame clones and leaves out a portion. The table includes 140,000 or so clones, approximately 50% detected once. The material sequenced was CD4+ T cells sorted from blood, taken at week 0. Receptor source: a human donor with alopecia areata.

This clone showed up just a few times. The chain carries TRBV23-1 and TRBJ1-5; no clear D gene. TRBV23-1 qualifies as an ORF whose function is uncertain. V was cut by 2 bases and J by 8 bases, with 4 bases left in between. This CDR3 region has 11 residues. The CDR3, as DNA: TGCGCCAGCAGTCAAATCAAGCCCCAGCATTTT. Translated: CASSQIKPQHF.

This clone was seen a handful of times. V is TRBV29-1 and J is TRBJ1-1, with 7 bases aligning to TRBD1. J lost 4 bases, V lost 7 bases, and 12 bases had no gene match. The germline V gene encodes CDR1 SQVTM and CDR2 ANQGSEA. The CDR3 spans 14 residues. The CDR3 DNA reads TGCAGCGGAGAACCTTACCGGGACAGCACTGAAGCTTTCTTT. It is translated as CSGEPYRDSTEAFF.

The chain combines TRBV21-1 with TRBJ1-1; the D call TRBD1 from the table was never checked on the DNA. TRBV21-1 is tagged as a pseudogene. CDR3 length: 16 amino acids. CDR3: CASSKEQGRARTEAFF. The CDR3 coding sequence is TGTGCCAGCAGCAAAGAACAGGGTAGGGCGCGCACTGAAGCTTTCTTT.

The rearrangement joins TRBV18 to TRBJ2-1; 9 bases match TRBD1. In germline, CDR1 is KGHSH, CDR2 LQKENI. V shed 6 bases and J 9 bases; nucleotides not matched to a gene: 12. CDR3 length equals 15 residues. The CDR3 DNA reads as TGTGCCAGCTCCCAGGGCTCCGGGACAGGGAGTGAGCAGTTCTTC. Translation: CASSQGSGTGSEQFF. Using reference TRBV18 and TRBJ2-1 for the parts outside the CDR3, the full variable domain is NAGVMQNPRHLVRRRGQEARLRCSPMKGHSHVYWYRQLPEEGLKFMVYLQKENIIDESGMPKERFSAEFPKEGPSILRIQQVVRGDSAAYFCASSQGSGTGSEQFFGPGTRLTVL.

The chain is built from TRBV11-2 and TRBJ2-3; 8 bases map to TRBD2. The CDR3 consists of 16 residues. Germline V gene data show CDR1 as SGHAT and CDR2 as FQNNGV. With V trimmed by 6 bases and J by 1 base, 9 bases remained unmatched. This CDR3 reads CASSFPAGAGTDTQYF. The DNA of the CDR3 is TGTGCCAGCAGTTTCCCAGCGGGAGCCGGCACAGATACGCAGTATTTT.

V is TRBV19 and J is TRBJ1-1; D is unresolved. The V and J ends lost 5 bases and 2 bases respectively, with 9 bases between them. The V gene's germline CDR1 is LNHDA and CDR2 SQIVND (reference sequence). This CDR3 is 13 amino acids long. Here the CDR3 DNA reads TGTGCCAGTAGTCCCGGGAGCAACACTGAAGCTTTCTTT. Translating it yields CASSPGSNTEAFF. Filled out from reference TRBV19 and TRBJ1-1, the complete variable domain reads DGGITQSPKYLFRKEGQNVTLSCEQNLNHDAMYWYRQDPGQGLRLIYYSQIVNDFQKGDIAEGYSVSREKKESFPLTVTSAQKNPTAFYLCASSPGSNTEAFFGQGTRLTVV.

This clone was seen only a few times. The chain combines TRBV25-1 with TRBJ2-3; TRBD1 might be the D (5 bases). CDR3 length: 15 amino acids. Germline V gives CDR1 MGHDK, CDR2 SYGVNS. Trimming took off 1 base at V and 4 bases at J, with 12 bases between the two ends. The CDR3 region has the DNA TGTGCCAGCAGTGAATCCGTTTTAGGGGCAGATACGCAGTATTTT. It encodes CASSESVLGADTQYF.

J is TRBJ1-5 and V is TRBV5-6; TRBD1 is a possible D gene (5 bases). The CDR3 has 17 amino acids. The germline CDR1 and CDR2 sequences are SGHDT and YYEEEE. Trimming removed 4 bases at V and 0 bases at J, with 17 bases between. DNA of the CDR3: TGTGCCAGCAGCCTCCAGCGAGGGGCCCATAGCAATCAGCCCCAGCATTTT. Encoded protein: CASSLQRGAHSNQPQHF.

Many counts were recorded for this clone. This rearrangement joins TRBV2 to TRBJ2-5; D remains ambiguous. V was clipped by 7 bases and J by 1 base, with 10 bases between them. Germline lookup yields CDR1 SNHLY and CDR2 FYNNEI. The CDR3 runs 13 residues. For the CDR3, the DNA is TGTGCCAGCACCTGGCGGCCCCAAGAGACCCAGTACTTC. Encoded protein: CASTWRPQETQYF. The whole variable domain, remainder taken from reference TRBV2 and TRBJ2-5, is EPEVTQTPSHQVTQMGQEVILRCVPISNHLYFYWYRQILGQKVEFLVSFYNNEISEKSEIFDDQFSVERPDGSNFTLKIRSTKLEDSAMYFCASTWRPQETQYFGPGTRLLVL.

This rearrangement joins TRBV29-1 to TRBJ1-2; 8 bases agree with TRBD1. The J segment lost 8 bases and the V segment lost 4 bases, leaving 12 bases of the junction unmatched. CDR3 length equals 14 residues. The germline CDR1 and CDR2 sequences are SQVTM and ANQGSEA. This CDR3 reads CSVAGQGGVEGYTF. The CDR3 DNA reads as TGCAGCGTTGCAGGACAGGGAGGGGTAGAGGGCTACACCTTC.

V usage is TRBV28 and J usage is TRBJ2-7, with D hard to call. The germline V and J ends were trimmed by 6 bases and 6 bases, with 18 bases remaining between them. Per germline, CDR1 MDHEN and CDR2 SYDVKM. The CDR3 totals 14 residues. The CDR3, as DNA: TGTGCCAGCAGGCCAGGTGGTAGCTTGGGCGAGCAGTACTTC. Amino acids: CASRPGGSLGEQYF. Drawing the rest from reference TRBV28 and TRBJ2-7, the complete variable domain is DVKVTQSSRYLVKRTGEKVFLECVQDMDHENMFWYRQDPGLGLRLIYFSYDVKMKEKGDIPEGYSVSREKKERFSLILESASTNQTSMYLCASRPGGSLGEQYFGPGTRLTVT.

The V call is TRBV30, the J call TRBJ2-3; possibly TRBD1 for D (5 bases). CDR1 is GTSNPN, CDR2 SVGIG, per germline (reference sequence). V was trimmed by 4 bases and J by 3 bases, leaving 14 bases between them. The CDR3 has 14 residues. CDR3 protein: CAWTIRARTDTQYF. DNA for the CDR3: TGTGCCTGGACCATCAGGGCGAGGACAGATACGCAGTATTTT. Filled out from reference TRBV30 and TRBJ2-3, the complete variable domain reads SQTIHQWPATLVQPVGSPLSLECTVEGTSNPNLYWYRQAAGRGLQLLFYSVGIGQISSEVPQNLSASRPQDRQFILSSKKLLLSDSGFYLCAWTIRARTDTQYFGPGTRLTVL.

The J gene is TRBJ2-1, the V gene TRBV14; D ambiguous. The germline V gene has CDR1 SGHDN and CDR2 FVKESK. This CDR3 is built from 13 residues. Trimming removed 5 bases at V and 3 bases at J, with 8 bases between. CDR3 loop: CASSTFSYNEQFF. The CDR3, as DNA: TGTGCCAGCAGCACCTTCAGCTACAATGAGCAGTTCTTC.

CDR3 DNA: TGTGCCTGGAGTGGACTAGCGGGAGGATGGCACGAGCAGTACTTC. Its translation: CAWSGLAGGWHEQYF. The chain employs TRBV30 and TRBJ2-7, with TRBD2 identical over 13 bases. V lost 1 base and J lost 5; bases outside the gene matches: 5. CDR3 size: 15 residues. Germline loops: CDR1 GTSNPN, CDR2 SVGIG (reference sequence).

The chain combines TRBV27 with TRBJ1-4; 7 nucleotides align to TRBD1. After removal of 4 bases from V and 5 bases from J, the junction contained 7 bases not matched to a gene. The germline V gene has CDR1 MNHEY and CDR2 SMNVEV (reference sequence). The CDR3 spans 15 residues. The CDR3 reads CASSSTGEANEKLFF. The CDR3 coding sequence is TGTGCCAGCAGTTCAACAGGGGAGGCCAATGAAAAACTGTTTTTT. Complete variable domain (other parts from reference TRBV27 and TRBJ1-4): EAQVTQNPRYLITVTGKKLTVTCSQNMNHEYMSWYRQDPGLGLRQIYYSMNVEVTDKGDVPEGYKVSRKEKRNFPLILESPSPNQTSLYFCASSSTGEANEKLFFGSGTQLSVL.

A word on this clone: This may be a read error: a much more frequent sequence differs by one nucleotide. Other DNA sequences in the sample encode the same CDR3. The chain links TRBV7-2 to TRBJ2-5, with D uncertain. The CDR3 contains 12 residues. Per germline, CDR1 SGHTA and CDR2 FQGNSA. V was cut by 1 base and J by 4 bases, with 4 bases left in between. The CDR3 loop reads CASSLVGETQYF. CDR3 DNA: TGTGCCAGCAGCTTAGTAGGAGAGACCCAGTACTTC.

CDR3 region: CSVGGARETQYF. CDR3 nucleotide sequence: TGCAGCGTTGGGGGAGCGCGGGAGACCCAGTACTTC. The J gene is TRBJ2-5, the V gene TRBV29-1, with D perhaps TRBD2 (5 bases). Trimming stripped 4 bases from V and 5 bases from J, with 11 bases between. CDR1 is SQVTM and CDR2 is ANQGSEA in the germline V gene. The CDR3 consists of 12 residues. The full variable domain, in which reference TRBV29-1 and TRBJ2-5 provide the parts outside the CDR3, is SAVISQKPSRDICQRGTSLTIQCQVDSQVTMMFWYRQQPGQSLTLIATANQGSEATYESGFVIDKFPISRPNLTFSTLTVSNMSPEDSSIYLCSVGGARETQYFGPGTRLLVL.

V gene TRBV30 combines with J gene TRBJ2-5; D remains ambiguous. Germline V gene sequence: CDR1 GTSNPN, CDR2 SVGIG (reference sequence). V lost 5 bases, J lost 5 bases, and 15 bases lay in between. This CDR3 contains 13 residues. This CDR3 reads CAWARTSGETQYF. CDR3 sequence (DNA): TGTGCCTGGGCACGGACGAGTGGCGAGACCCAGTACTTC.

The rearrangement uses TRBV5-1 and TRBJ2-5; 10 bases align to TRBD1. Germline trimming cut 4 bases from V and 1 base from J; bases unmatched to any gene: 4. This CDR3 contains 15 residues. Germline V gene lookup returns CDR1 SGHRS and CDR2 YFSETQ. The CDR3, as DNA: TGCGCCAGCAGCCCGGGACAGGGGTTCCAAGAGACCCAGTACTTC. This encodes CASSPGQGFQETQYF.

The chain uses TRBV2 and TRBJ1-2; TRBD1 is a possible D gene (6 bases). Germline V CDR1 and CDR2: SNHLY, FYNNEI. The CDR3 length is 15 residues. V lost 6 bases to trimming and J lost 3 bases, with 17 bases between them. CDR3 region: CASRGGGHFDYGYTF. CDR3 nucleotides: TGTGCCAGCAGAGGGGGTGGACATTTTGACTATGGCTACACCTTC.

This clone was observed a single time. The V gene is TRBV28, the J gene TRBJ1-5; no clear D. The CDR3 spans 12 residues. The germline CDR1 and CDR2 sequences are MDHEN and SYDVKM. V shed 6 bases and J shed 6 bases, with 9 bases lying between them. The CDR3 is CASSQGRQPQHF. CDR3 sequence (DNA): TGTGCCAGCAGCCAAGGGCGTCAGCCCCAGCATTTT.

V gene TRBV28 combines with J gene TRBJ2-5; D remains unclear. Trimming removed 4 bases at V and 7 bases at J, with 7 bases between. The CDR3 sequence is 11 residues long. The V gene's germline CDR1 is MDHEN and CDR2 SYDVKM. In DNA, the CDR3 is TGTGCCAGCAGTTCCCTCGGGACCCAGTACTTC. Translating it yields CASSSLGTQYF.

The chain recombines TRBV9 with TRBJ1-4, with D uncertain. The V end lost 4 bases, the J end lost 7 bases, and 14 bases lay between the germline ends. CDR3 length: 14 residues. The germline CDR1 and CDR2 sequences are SGDLS and YYNGEE. In DNA, the CDR3 is TGTGCCAGCAGCTCCCGAAGGGAGGCTGAAAAACTGTTTTTT. Translation: CASSSRREAEKLFF.

This clone has just a few counts. The sample contains more than one DNA sequence encoding this CDR3. CDR3 in DNA: TGTGCCTGGAAATCCACAGATACGCAGTATTTT. This codes for CAWKSTDTQYF. The V gene is TRBV30, the J gene TRBJ2-3; D not resolved. Trimming left V 4 bases short and J 2 bases short, with 4 bases between. Per the germline V gene, CDR1 is GTSNPN and CDR2 is SVGIG (reference sequence). The length of the CDR3 is 11 residues. Looking up the rest from reference TRBV30 and TRBJ2-3 gives the full variable domain: SQTIHQWPATLVQPVGSPLSLECTVEGTSNPNLYWYRQAAGRGLQLLFYSVGIGQISSEVPQNLSASRPQDRQFILSSKKLLLSDSGFYLCAWKSTDTQYFGPGTRLTVL.

This clone was seen only once. The rearrangement uses TRBV27 and TRBJ2-5, with D unresolved. The CDR3 is 13 residues long. CDR1 is MNHEY and CDR2 is SMNVEV in the germline V gene (reference sequence). V lost 5 bases and J 4 bases, leaving 11 bases between the germline ends. In DNA, the CDR3 is TGTGCCAGCAGTCCAGGTCTAAGAGAGACCCAGTACTTC. Translation: CASSPGLRETQYF.

A remark on this clone: In the same sample, other DNA sequences code for this CDR3. The chain links TRBV30 to TRBJ2-7, with no clear D. Germline assignment: CDR1 GTSNPN and CDR2 SVGIG (reference sequence). CDR3 length: 12 residues. Trimming pared 0 bases from V and 3 bases from J, leaving 6 bases between. Here the CDR3 DNA reads TGTGCCTGGAGTGTCGGTAGCTACGAGCAGTACTTC. It codes for CAWSVGSYEQYF.

The V gene is TRBV29-1, the J gene TRBJ2-3, with D unclear. The V end was cut by 4 bases, the J end by 8 bases, with 22 bases between. CDR1 is SQVTM, CDR2 ANQGSEA, per germline. The CDR3 spans 15 residues. The chain's CDR3 is CSVVGDPLVYGTQYF. The DNA of the CDR3 is TGCAGCGTTGTGGGCGACCCCCTCGTATATGGTACGCAGTATTTT.